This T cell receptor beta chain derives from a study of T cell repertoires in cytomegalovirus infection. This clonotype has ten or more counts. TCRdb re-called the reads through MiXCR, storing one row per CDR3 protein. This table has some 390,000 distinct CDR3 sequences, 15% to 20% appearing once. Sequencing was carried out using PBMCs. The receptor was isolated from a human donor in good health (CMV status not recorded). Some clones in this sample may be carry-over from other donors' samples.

The CDR3 nucleotides are TGTGCCAGCAGCTTTGCGGGGGTGGCCTACGAGCAGTACTTC. Residues: CASSFAGVAYEQYF. V gene TRBV7-2 combines with J gene TRBJ2-7; 7 bases map to TRBD2. The CDR3 runs 14 residues. Germline values: CDR1 SGHTA, CDR2 FQGNSA. V shed 3 bases and J 2 bases; nucleotides not matched to a gene: 4. Supplemented by reference TRBV7-2 and TRBJ2-7, the full variable domain reads GAGVSQSPSNKVTEKGKDVELRCDPISGHTALYWYRQSLGQGLEFLIYFQGNSAPDKSGLPSDRFSAERTGGSVSTLTIQRTQQEDSAVYLCASSFAGVAYEQYFGPGTRLTVT.